The present entry profiles one T cell receptor beta chain with its context. The CDR3 is made up of 15 amino acids. CDR1 is SGHAT and CDR2 is FQNNGV in the germline V gene. J lost 2 bases, V lost 4 bases, and 7 bases had no gene match. Some clones are missing from TCRdb's copy, which holds only in-frame ones; the method was immunoSEQ multiplex PCR. The sample yields 65,000 to 90,000 clones, around 69% seen once. The data were obtained in a study of blood T cell repertoires in COVID-19. At the level of the study: In each case, the material was cDNA or gDNA derived from T cells, B-cell-depleted T cells, or PBMCs.

The chain couples TRBV11-2 to TRBJ2-5; 7 bases line up with TRBD1. The TCR was taken from a man between 65 and 85 years old with active or convalescent COVID-19. Sequencing input: peripheral blood. CDR3 in amino acids: CASSWGTAVQETQYF. Written as DNA, the CDR3 is TGTGCCAGCAGCTGGGGGACAGCCGTACAAGAGACCCAGTACTTC. Together with reference TRBV11-2 and TRBJ2-5, the CDR3 gives the full variable domain: EAGVAQSPRYKIIEKRQSVAFWCNPISGHATLYWYQQILGQGPKLLIQFQNNGVVDDSQLPKDRFSAERLKGVDSTLKIQPAKLEDSAVYLCASSWGTAVQETQYFGPGTRLLVL.